Each of the 15 T cell receptor beta chains below was sequenced from the same sample in a study of T cell repertoires in cytomegalovirus infection. TCRdb passed the reads through MiXCR, listing each CDR3 protein once. The data contain 150,000 to 200,000 distinct CDR3 sequences, 7.5% to 10% of them singletons. Sequencing was performed on PBMCs. The source of these receptors is a human donor in good health (CMV status not recorded). Some clones in this sample may be carry-over from other donors' samples.

The chain recombines TRBV14 with TRBJ2-1; D is unresolved. V was trimmed by 0 bases and J by 8 bases, leaving 11 bases between them. This CDR3 spans 14 amino acids. Germline CDR1 SGHDN, CDR2 FVKESK. The CDR3 loop is CASSQEHWNDEQFF. CDR3 sequence (DNA): TGTGCCAGCAGCCAAGAGCATTGGAACGATGAGCAGTTCTTC.

This clonotype was counted a few times. This chain links TRBV23-1 with TRBJ2-1, with D maybe TRBD2 (6 bases). TRBV23-1 is sorted into the ORF group, with uncertain function. CDR3 length equals 13 residues. Trimming took 11 bases from V and 7 from J, leaving 18 bases between them. The CDR3 spells CAGRDCPLNEQFF. For the CDR3, the DNA is TGCGCCGGTAGGGACTGTCCTTTGAATGAGCAGTTCTTC.

This sequence joins TRBV7-8 and TRBJ2-1; D is possibly TRBD1 or TRBD2 (5 bases each). Trimming took off 1 base at V and 6 bases at J, with 13 bases between the two ends. This CDR3 has 15 amino acids. The germline V gene has CDR1 SGHVS and CDR2 FQNEAQ. The CDR3: CASSLGARAGNEQFF. DNA for the CDR3: TGTGCCAGCAGCTTAGGTGCCAGGGCGGGCAATGAGCAGTTCTTC.

This clonotype was recorded a few times. This chain links TRBV29-1 with TRBJ1-2, with a possible D match to TRBD1 (5 bases). The length of the CDR3 is 13 residues. With 3 bases removed from V and 8 bases from J, the gap between germline ends came to 16 bases. Per the germline V gene, CDR1 is SQVTM and CDR2 is ANQGSEA. The CDR3 nucleotides read TGCAGCGTTGACTCCGGGACCCTGCAAGGCTACACCTTC. This translates into CSVDSGTLQGYTF.

Many counts were recorded for this clonotype. This rearrangement joins TRBV6-2 or TRBV6-3 to TRBJ2-2, with D unclear. Germline V gene lookup returns CDR1 MNHEY and CDR2 SVGEGT. V was clipped by 6 bases and J by 6 bases, with 5 bases between them. The length of the CDR3 is 11 residues. DNA for the CDR3: TGTGCCAGCAGCAGGCCCGGGGAGCTGTTTTTT. This translates into CASSRPGELFF.

This clonotype was observed at least ten times. J is TRBJ1-1 and V is TRBV18, with no clear D. The CDR3 is made up of 14 amino acids. The ends were cut back, 5 bases at V and 3 bases at J, with 13 bases in the middle. Germline V gene lookup returns CDR1 KGHSH and CDR2 LQKENI. Here the CDR3 reads CASSVNVADTEAFF. The CDR3 DNA is TGTGCCAGCTCAGTGAACGTGGCGGACACTGAAGCTTTCTTT. Looking up the rest from reference TRBV18 and TRBJ1-1 gives the full variable domain: NAGVMQNPRHLVRRRGQEARLRCSPMKGHSHVYWYRQLPEEGLKFMVYLQKENIIDESGMPKERFSAEFPKEGPSILRIQQVVRGDSAAYFCASSVNVADTEAFFGQGTRLTVV.

This clonotype was seen many times. V usage is TRBV6-1 and J usage is TRBJ1-3; D remains ambiguous. The V gene's germline CDR1 is MNHNS and CDR2 SASEGT. The CDR3 covers 14 residues. V was cut by 10 bases and J by 4 bases, with 17 bases left in between. CDR3 protein: CAILDRLQGNTIYF. CDR3 nucleotides: TGTGCCATCCTCGACCGCCTACAGGGAAACACCATATATTTT.

This clonotype was seen ten or more times. The chain employs TRBV2 and TRBJ1-1; tentatively, D is TRBD1 (5 bases). This CDR3 is 18 amino acids long. Germline CDR1 SNHLY, CDR2 FYNNEI. V dropped 0 bases and J dropped 0 bases, with 17 bases sitting between them. The CDR3: CASSEALAGIALNTEAFF. DNA for the CDR3: TGTGCCAGCAGTGAAGCGCTTGCAGGGATCGCATTGAACACTGAAGCTTTCTTT.

This clonotype was picked up many times. The chain combines TRBV7-2 with TRBJ2-5; 8 bases are a match to TRBD2. V trimming: 5 bases; J trimming: 4 bases; junction bases outside the gene matches: 12. The germline CDR1 and CDR2 sequences are SGHTA and FQGNSA. This CDR3 region has 16 residues. CDR3 nucleotides: TGTGCCAGCAGCCGCGGGACTAGTTATACCCTAGAGACCCAGTACTTC. Its protein product is CASSRGTSYTLETQYF. The whole variable domain, filled in from reference TRBV7-2 and TRBJ2-5, reads GAGVSQSPSNKVTEKGKDVELRCDPISGHTALYWYRQSLGQGLEFLIYFQGNSAPDKSGLPSDRFSAERTGGSVSTLTIQRTQQEDSAVYLCASSRGTSYTLETQYFGPGTRLLVL.

The rearrangement joins TRBV28 to TRBJ1-1, with TRBD1 matching 8 bases. Losses at the gene ends were 6 bases for V and 4 bases for J; bases not matched to a gene: 7. The germline V gene has CDR1 MDHEN and CDR2 SYDVKM. There are 14 residues in the CDR3. CDR3 loop: CASSIDRGGTEAFF. Here the CDR3 DNA reads TGTGCCAGCAGCATTGACAGGGGAGGCACTGAAGCTTTCTTT. Based on the CDR3 plus reference TRBV28 and TRBJ1-1, the full variable domain is DVKVTQSSRYLVKRTGEKVFLECVQDMDHENMFWYRQDPGLGLRLIYFSYDVKMKEKGDIPEGYSVSREKKERFSLILESASTNQTSMYLCASSIDRGGTEAFFGQGTRLTVV.

The rearrangement joins TRBV20-1 to TRBJ1-2; 7 positions match TRBD1. The CDR3 contains 11 residues. From germline, CDR1 is DFQATT and CDR2 SNEGSKA (reference sequence). V gave up 3 bases and J gave up 7 bases; unmatched junction bases: 2. CDR3 DNA: TGCAGTGCTAGGGAGGGGGCTGGCTACACCTTC. It is translated as CSAREGAGYTF.

This clonotype was seen many times. This sequence joins TRBV28 and TRBJ1-2; D is undetermined. In germline, CDR1 is MDHEN, CDR2 SYDVKM. Trimming shortened V by 3 bases and J by 4 bases, and 24 bases separated the two germline ends. This CDR3 contains 18 residues. The CDR3 region is CASSLVRRKTTRVYGYTF. DNA for the CDR3: TGTGCCAGCAGTTTGGTACGGAGGAAGACAACGAGAGTCTATGGCTACACCTTC.

In its sample, this clonotype was seen many times. The chain has TRBV7-2 and TRBJ2-3; 7 bases match TRBD2. Trimming took 1 base from V and 0 from J; bases not matched to a gene: 4. CDR1 and CDR2 (germline): SGHTA, FQGNSA. The CDR3 has 16 residues. CDR3 nucleotides: TGTGCCAGCAGCTTAGTTATTAGCGGGAGCACAGATACGCAGTATTTT. The encoded protein is CASSLVISGSTDTQYF.

Ten or more counts support this clonotype. V is TRBV7-9 and J is TRBJ1-2; D gene unclear. Germline V gene data show CDR1 as SEHNR and CDR2 as FQNEAQ (reference sequence). The CDR3 covers 12 residues. Trimming took 5 bases from V and 8 from J, leaving 12 bases between them. The CDR3 sequence: CASSARKKGYTF. The CDR3 DNA is TGTGCCAGCAGCGCTCGGAAGAAGGGCTACACCTTC.

This clonotype was seen ten or more times. The chain couples TRBV12-3 or TRBV12-4 to TRBJ1-1, with D perhaps matching TRBD1 (6 bases). Deletions cut 1 base from V and 5 bases from J, with 14 bases between. The CDR3 has 15 residues. In DNA form, the CDR3 reads TGTGCCAGCAGTTTAGGGGAGGGGGACTGGACTGAAGCTTTCTTT. This encodes CASSLGEGDWTEAFF.